This entry describes one T cell receptor beta chain. Its antigen is unidentified. V lost 8 bases and J 2 bases, leaving 13 bases between the germline ends. This CDR3 has 14 amino acids. TCRdb itself ran the 5' RACE reads through MiXCR, one entry per CDR3 protein. The sample lists roughly 70,000 distinct CDR3 sequences; roughly 8.9% were seen once. The data derive from a study of spatial heterogeneity in lung cancer. Study information: Raw-read counts averaged over ten per unique TCR and UMI combination. Study-level points and caveats: Resection saw ubiquitous expanded tumor TCRs appear in blood more than follow-up did.

Described time point: blood at routine non-recurrence follow-up after resection. The receptor was isolated from a female donor with early-stage non-small cell lung cancer. The J gene is TRBJ1-5, the V gene TRBV12-3 or TRBV12-4; tentatively, D is TRBD1 (6 bases). The input for sequencing was PBMCs, taken at follow-up. This chain's CDR3 is CASSETGRNQPQHF. The CDR3 nucleotides are TGTGCCAGCTCAGAAACAGGGCGCAATCAGCCCCAGCATTTT.